The rows below give T cell receptor beta chains drawn from one sample of a study of blood T cell repertoires in COVID-19. Profiling relied on immunoSEQ multiplex PCR, and the TCRdb table lists in-frame clones only, not all of them. The sample records 100,000 or so clones, about 92% being singletons. Sample: peripheral blood. Receptors originate from a man in his fifties or sixties with active COVID-19. Both conserved end residues are part of each CDR3. D genes are given only for firm matches. Only part of the rows carry a size: once, few, many, or a class if the clone is expanded.

clone size	J gene	D gene	V gene	CDR3 DNA	CDR3 protein
NA	TRBJ1-4	TRBD1	TRBV6-1	TGTGCCAGCAGTGCAGGGACAGGGGCGACTAATGAAAAACTGTTTTTT	CASSAGTGATNEKLFF
NA	TRBJ1-1	NA	TRBV9	TGTGCCAGCAGCGTCCAGGGCGAAGGAACTGAAGCTTTCTTT	CASSVQGEGTEAFF
NA	TRBJ2-7	NA	TRBV5-1	TGCGCCAGCAGCTTGGTCCCGGGGTCCTACGAGCAGTACTTC	CASSLVPGSYEQYF
NA	TRBJ2-3	NA	TRBV5-1	TGCGCCAGCAGCCACGGGGAGTCAGGTGGAGATACGCAGTATTTT	CASSHGESGGDTQYF
NA	TRBJ2-7	TRBD1	TRBV6-5	TGTGCCAGCAGTTTCCTCTTAGACAGGGACTACGAGCAGTACTTC	CASSFLLDRDYEQYF
NA	TRBJ1-2	NA	TRBV28	TGTGCCAGCAGTTTGTTATCTCGGGGAACCTATGGCTACACCTTC	CASSLLSRGTYGYTF
NA	TRBJ1-1	NA	TRBV5-1	TGCGCCAGCAGAAGTCAGCTTTTCAGGGGCACTGAAGCTTTCTTT	CASRSQLFRGTEAFF
NA	TRBJ2-7	NA	TRBV7-9	TGTGCCAGCAGTTTAGGGGGAGGGGACGAGCAGTACTTC	CASSLGGGDEQYF
NA	TRBJ2-1	NA	TRBV30	TGTGCCTGGAGTGCTAGGCGTGAGCAGTTCTTC	CAWSARREQFF
NA	TRBJ2-1	TRBD2	TRBV5-1	TGCGCCAGCAGCCCGGCGGGGGGAAGCTCCTACAATGAGCAGTTCTTC	CASSPAGGSSYNEQFF
NA	TRBJ2-7	TRBD1	TRBV27	TGTGCCAGCAAGGGACAGGGAATTTACGAGCAGTACTTC	CASKGQGIYEQYF
NA	TRBJ2-5	NA	TRBV7-9	TGTGCCATCCGACTCGCCCCCAAAGAGACCCAGTACTTC	CAIRLAPKETQYF
NA	TRBJ1-5	NA	TRBV10-3	TGTGCCACCCGGGCGGGGGATCAGCCCCAGCATTTT	CATRAGDQPQHF
once	TRBJ1-1	TRBD1	TRBV30	TGTGCCTTCGGTTCAGGGGGTTTTACTGAAGCTTTCTTT	CAFGSGGFTEAFF
NA	TRBJ2-5	TRBD2	TRBV5-4	TGTGCCAGCAGCTTGGGTTTAGCGGGAGCGTTAGGAGGGACCCAGTACTTC	CASSLGLAGALGGTQYF
NA	TRBJ1-6	NA	TRBV6-6	TGTGCCAGCAGTTACTCGAGCCCCCTGTTTGATTCACCCCTCCACTTT	CASSYSSPLFDSPLHF
NA	TRBJ2-1	TRBD2	TRBV7-2	TGTGCCAGCAGCTCCGCACTAGCGGGGACCTCCTACAATGAGCAGTTCTTC	CASSSALAGTSYNEQFF
NA	TRBJ2-7	NA	TRBV6-5	TGTGCCAGCAGTCCAAGCCCGACGGGCGAGCAGTACTTC	CASSPSPTGEQYF
NA	TRBJ2-3	NA	TRBV5-1	TGCGCCAGCAGTTACTCAAGCGTGGAGACAGATACGCAGTATTTT	CASSYSSVETDTQYF
NA	TRBJ1-2	TRBD1	TRBV6-1	TGTGCCAGCAGTGAACCGGGACAGGGTGATGGCTACACCTTC	CASSEPGQGDGYTF
NA	TRBJ2-1	NA	TRBV11-3	TGTGCCAGCAGCTTGTCAAGCGCGTACAATGAGCAGTTCTTC	CASSLSSAYNEQFF
NA	TRBJ2-7	TRBD2	TRBV2	TGTGCCAGCAGGGGACTAGCGGGAGTCTACGAGCAGTACTTC	CASRGLAGVYEQYF
NA	TRBJ2-7	NA	TRBV5-1	TGCGCCAGCAGCTTGGACTACTCCTACGAGCAGTACTTC	CASSLDYSYEQYF